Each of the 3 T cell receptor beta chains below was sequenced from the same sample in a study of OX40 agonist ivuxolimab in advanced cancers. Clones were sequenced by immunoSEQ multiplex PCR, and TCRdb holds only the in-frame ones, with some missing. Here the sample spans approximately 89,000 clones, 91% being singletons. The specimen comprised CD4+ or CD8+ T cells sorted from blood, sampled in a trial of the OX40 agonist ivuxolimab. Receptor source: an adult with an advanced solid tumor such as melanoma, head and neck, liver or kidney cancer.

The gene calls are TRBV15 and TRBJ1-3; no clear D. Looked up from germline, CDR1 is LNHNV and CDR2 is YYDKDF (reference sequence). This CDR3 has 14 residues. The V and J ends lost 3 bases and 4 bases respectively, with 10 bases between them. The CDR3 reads CATSRGYGGNTIYF. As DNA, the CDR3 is TGTGCCACCAGCAGGGGGTACGGAGGAAACACCATATATTTT.

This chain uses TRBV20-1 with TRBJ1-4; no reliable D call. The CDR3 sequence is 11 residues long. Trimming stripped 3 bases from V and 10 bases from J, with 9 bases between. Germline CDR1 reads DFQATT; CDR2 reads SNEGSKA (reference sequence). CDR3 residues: CSASARGKLFF. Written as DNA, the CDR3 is TGCAGTGCTAGTGCACGTGGAAAACTGTTTTTT.

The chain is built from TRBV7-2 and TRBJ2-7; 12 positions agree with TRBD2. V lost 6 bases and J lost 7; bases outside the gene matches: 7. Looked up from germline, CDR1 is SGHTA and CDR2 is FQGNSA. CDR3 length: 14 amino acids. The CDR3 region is CASSFFGLAGEQYF. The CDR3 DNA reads TGTGCCAGCAGTTTCTTCGGACTAGCGGGGGAGCAGTACTTC. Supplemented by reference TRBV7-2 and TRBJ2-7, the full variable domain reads GAGVSQSPSNKVTEKGKDVELRCDPISGHTALYWYRQSLGQGLEFLIYFQGNSAPDKSGLPSDRFSAERTGGSVSTLTIQRTQQEDSAVYLCASSFFGLAGEQYFGPGTRLTVT.